The 17 T cell receptor beta chains presented below share a single source sample, sequenced in a study of monozygotic twins with inflammatory bowel disease. Following a re-call of the 5' RACE reads, TCRdb has one entry per CDR3 protein and lacks DNA. The sample yields 85,000 to 110,000 distinct CDR3 sequences, of which the top ten take up 1.5% to 2%. Sequencing input: blood. The receptors were gathered from a human donor with ulcerative colitis or Crohn's disease, or a healthy co-twin of an affected twin (not recorded which).

The V and J genes are TRBV6-4 and TRBJ1-1; without DNA, the TCRdb call of TRBD1 cannot be checked. Germline-derived CDR1 and CDR2 are MRHNA and SNTAGT. This CDR3 is built from 15 residues. The CDR3 spells CTSRVSGQGLTEAFF.

The chain couples TRBV5-5 to TRBJ2-5; TCRdb picks TRBD1, but there is no DNA to check that call. CDR1 SGHKS and CDR2 YYEKEE come from the germline V gene (reference sequence). The CDR3 contains 16 residues. The CDR3 sequence is CASSVTGTGGAETQYF.

This sequence joins TRBV5-1 and TRBJ2-3; TCRdb designates TRBD1, a call that cannot be tested without DNA. The CDR3 totals 16 residues. Germline lookup yields CDR1 SGHRS and CDR2 YFSETQ. The chain's CDR3 is CASSTHRGTSTDTQYF.

The J gene is TRBJ2-5, the V gene TRBV7-2; TCRdb returns TRBD1, unconfirmable since there is no DNA. The CDR3 has 14 residues. CDR1 is SGHTA and CDR2 is FQGNSA in the germline V gene. This chain's CDR3 is CASSWGVQGATQYF.

The chain combines TRBV10-3 with TRBJ2-1; TCRdb outputs TRBD2, but without DNA this stays unchecked. In germline, CDR1 is ENHRY, CDR2 SYGVKD. This CDR3 spans 16 amino acids. The CDR3 region is CAISESTGGLGNEQFF.

This chain links TRBV11-1 with TRBJ2-3; TCRdb selects TRBD1, and the lack of DNA leaves this call unchecked. The CDR3 length is 18 residues. Per the germline V gene, CDR1 is SGHAT and CDR2 is FQDESV (reference sequence). CDR3: CASSLISTGISATDTQYF.

The V and J genes are TRBV19 and TRBJ1-6; TCRdb picks TRBD1, but there is no DNA to check that call. CDR1 LNHDA and CDR2 SQIVND come from the germline V gene (reference sequence). The CDR3 sequence is 13 residues long. CDR3 region: CASRGQMFSPLHF.

This chain joins TRBV7-9 and TRBJ2-5. From germline, CDR1 is SEHNR and CDR2 FQNEAQ (reference sequence). This CDR3 region has 13 residues. This CDR3 reads CASSLVVEETQYF.

The rearrangement links TRBV11-2 to TRBJ1-1; TCRdb's D call of TRBD1 is untestable without DNA. The CDR3 is 14 residues long. Germline CDR1 SGHAT, CDR2 FQNNGV. CDR3 amino acids: CASSPFTGGTEAFF.

This sequence joins TRBV29-1 and TRBJ2-1; lacking DNA, the TRBD1 call made by TCRdb goes unchecked. The CDR3 covers 13 residues. Germline values: CDR1 SQVTM, CDR2 ANQGSEA. This chain's CDR3 is CSGGTPALGEQFF.

The chain combines TRBV3-1 with TRBJ2-1; TCRdb calls TRBD1, which cannot be checked without DNA. This CDR3 region has 16 residues. Germline V gene sequence: CDR1 LGHDT, CDR2 YNNKEL (reference sequence). The CDR3 spells CASSQDYPGESGRQFF.

The V call is TRBV10-3, the J call TRBJ2-1; as DNA is missing, the TRBD2 call by TCRdb cannot be tested. Germline V CDR1 and CDR2: ENHRY, SYGVKD. The CDR3 loop spans 14 amino acids. The CDR3 sequence: CATAETSGYNEQFF.

The rearrangement links TRBV6-1 to TRBJ2-1. Germline values: CDR1 MNHNS, CDR2 SASEGT. The CDR3 length is 14 residues. This CDR3 reads CASSTRPVYNEQFF.

The gene calls are TRBV9 and TRBJ2-2. Germline CDR1 is SGDLS and CDR2 is YYNGEE. The CDR3 loop spans 12 amino acids. Here the CDR3 reads CASSVNTGELFF.

This rearrangement joins TRBV2 to TRBJ2-2; TCRdb gives TRBD2 as the D gene, but with no DNA this cannot be confirmed. This CDR3 spans 15 amino acids. Germline CDR1 and CDR2: SNHLY and FYNNEI. The CDR3 region is CASELAGGPNGELFF.

The rearrangement joins TRBV12-3 or TRBV12-4 to TRBJ1-3. The CDR3 length is 16 residues. The CDR3 sequence is CASSYALGTSGNTIYF.

The chain employs TRBV20-1 and TRBJ2-2; TCRdb reports TRBD1, a call that lacks DNA to check it against. This CDR3 has 13 amino acids. Per the germline V gene, CDR1 is DFQATT and CDR2 is SNEGSKA (reference sequence). CDR3 region: CSASQGGTGELFF.